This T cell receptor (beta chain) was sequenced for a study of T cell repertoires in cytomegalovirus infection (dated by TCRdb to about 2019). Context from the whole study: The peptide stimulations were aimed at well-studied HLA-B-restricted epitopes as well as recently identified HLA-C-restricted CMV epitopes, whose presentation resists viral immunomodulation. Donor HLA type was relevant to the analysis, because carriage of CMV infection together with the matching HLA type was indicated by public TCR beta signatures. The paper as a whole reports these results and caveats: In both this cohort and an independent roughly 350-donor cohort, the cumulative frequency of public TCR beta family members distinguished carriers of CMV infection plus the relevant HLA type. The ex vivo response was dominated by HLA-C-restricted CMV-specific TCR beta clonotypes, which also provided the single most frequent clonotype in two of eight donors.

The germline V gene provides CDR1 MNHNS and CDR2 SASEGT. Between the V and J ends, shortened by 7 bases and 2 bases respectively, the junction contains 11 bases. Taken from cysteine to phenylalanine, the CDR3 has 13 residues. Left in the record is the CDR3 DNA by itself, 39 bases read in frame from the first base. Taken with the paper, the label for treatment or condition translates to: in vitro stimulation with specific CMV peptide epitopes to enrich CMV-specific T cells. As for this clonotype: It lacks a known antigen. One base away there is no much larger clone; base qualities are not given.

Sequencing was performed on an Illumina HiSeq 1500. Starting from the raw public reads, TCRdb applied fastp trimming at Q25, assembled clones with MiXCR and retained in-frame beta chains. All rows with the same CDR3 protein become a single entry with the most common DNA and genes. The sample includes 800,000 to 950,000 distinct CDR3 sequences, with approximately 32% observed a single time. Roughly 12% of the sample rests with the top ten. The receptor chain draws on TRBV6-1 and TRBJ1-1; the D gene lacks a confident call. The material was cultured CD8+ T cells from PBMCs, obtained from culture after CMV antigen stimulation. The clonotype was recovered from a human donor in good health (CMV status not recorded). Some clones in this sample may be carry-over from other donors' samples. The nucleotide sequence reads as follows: TGTGCCAGCACCCCACCCTCTAACACTGAAGCTTTCTTT. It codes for CASTPPSNTEAFF.